This T cell receptor beta chain was sequenced during a study of OX40 agonist ivuxolimab in advanced cancers. The CDR3 contains 14 residues. CDR1 SGHVS and CDR2 FQNEAQ come from the germline V gene. The V and J ends lost 5 bases and 6 bases, in that order; junction bases with no gene match: 6. This table comes from immunoSEQ multiplex PCR, and its TCRdb copy is limited to in-frame clones, with some not included. The profile shows 66,000 or so clones, about 80% of them singletons. On cycle 4 day 1 and cycle 7 day 1, as well as at baseline, blood was sampled. The chain joins TRBV7-8 to TRBJ1-2; TRBD1 matches at 10 bases. This clonotype was sampled from an adult with an advanced solid tumor such as melanoma, head and neck, liver or kidney cancer. The source material was CD4+ or CD8+ T cells sorted from blood, sampled in a trial of the OX40 agonist ivuxolimab. The CDR3 is CASSLLTGGNGYTF. DNA for the CDR3: TGTGCCAGCAGCCTATTGACAGGGGGCAATGGCTACACCTTC.